The next 30 T cell receptor beta chains were all read from a single sample in a study of identical twins. TCRdb re-analysed the 5' RACE reads in MiXCR, keeping a single row per CDR3 protein. The sample shows some 630,000 distinct CDR3 sequences, about 7.1% of them seen only once. This sample also appeared in a second study, on yellow fever vaccine responses in identical twins.

The sequenced sample was PBMCs. Every receptor here comes from a woman younger than 30 in good health.

The chain couples TRBV11-2 to TRBJ2-7; D not resolved. The germline V gene encodes CDR1 SGHAT and CDR2 FQNNGV. V was pared by 5 bases and J by 0 bases, with 5 bases between. The CDR3 has 12 residues. The CDR3 protein is CASSVHSYEQYV. CDR3 DNA: TGTGCCAGCAGCGTCCACTCCTACGAGCAGTACGTC.

The chain couples TRBV7-8 to TRBJ2-3; D gene uncertain. The CDR3 loop spans 16 amino acids. Per the germline V gene, CDR1 is SGHVS and CDR2 is FQNEAQ. Trimming left V 1 base short and J 0 bases short, with 11 bases between. The CDR3 spells CASSLGHSLSTDTQYF. The CDR3 coding sequence is TGTGCCAGCAGCTTAGGTCACAGCCTTAGCACAGATACGCAGTATTTT.

This chain uses TRBV7-6 with TRBJ2-1; TRBD2 aligns across 7 bases. This CDR3 spans 16 amino acids. The V and J ends lost 5 bases and 6 bases, in that order; junction bases with no gene match: 13. Germline loops: CDR1 SGHVS, CDR2 FNYEAQ. The CDR3 spells CASSPWGGSGPNEQFF. The CDR3 region has the DNA TGTGCCAGCAGCCCCTGGGGGGGTAGTGGGCCCAATGAGCAGTTCTTC.

This chain connects TRBV29-1 to TRBJ1-1; D may be TRBD1 (5 bases). Between the trimmed V and J ends, which lost 7 bases and 1 base, there was a span of 13 bases. The germline V gene has CDR1 SQVTM and CDR2 ANQGSEA. This CDR3 is built from 13 residues. The CDR3 DNA sequence: TGCAGCGCCCTACCCCAGGGGAACACTGAAGCTTTCTTT. Its translation: CSALPQGNTEAFF.

This clonotype has just a few counts. This sequence joins TRBV19 and TRBJ1-1; a weak D match, TRBD1 (6 bases). The V and J ends lost 5 bases and 10 bases respectively, with 20 bases between them. Germline V lookup: CDR1 LNHDA, CDR2 SQIVND (reference sequence). This CDR3 has 14 amino acids. The CDR3 sequence is CASSEQGGFFGAFF. In nucleotides, the CDR3 is TGTGCCAGTAGTGAACAGGGTGGCTTCTTTGGAGCTTTCTTT.

Many counts were recorded for this clonotype. The chain has TRBV7-9 and TRBJ2-3; D is uncertain. Trimming cost V 2 bases and J 0 bases, with 12 bases left between them. Per germline, CDR1 SEHNR and CDR2 FQNEAQ (reference sequence). The CDR3 length is 16 residues. The chain's CDR3 is CASSLPSSESTDTQYF. The CDR3 DNA sequence: TGTGCCAGCAGCTTACCATCTAGTGAAAGCACAGATACGCAGTATTTT. The full variable domain, its missing parts supplied by reference TRBV7-9 and TRBJ2-3, is DTGVSQNPRHKITKRGQNVTFRCDPISEHNRLYWYRQTLGQGPEFLTYFQNEAQLEKSRLLSDRFSAERPKGSFSTLEIQRTEQGDSAMYLCASSLPSSESTDTQYFGPGTRLTVL.

Remarks on this clonotype: A much larger clone differs from this one at a single base, so this may be a read error. This rearrangement joins TRBV20-1 to TRBJ1-1; a possible D gene is TRBD1 (6 bases). The germline CDR1 and CDR2 sequences are DFQATT and SNEGSKA (reference sequence). This CDR3 is 13 amino acids long. V lost 0 bases and J lost 1, with 6 bases in between. CDR3 residues: CSAREQGNTEAFF. In DNA, the CDR3 is TGCAGTGCTAGAGAACAGGGGAACACTGAAGCTTTCTTT.

This clonotype has a count of ten or more. The chain is built from TRBV29-1 and TRBJ1-2; D unclear. Between the trimmed V and J ends, which lost 1 base and 2 bases, there was a span of 2 bases. Germline V gene sequence: CDR1 SQVTM, CDR2 ANQGSEA. The CDR3 extends over 11 amino acids. The CDR3 spells CSVEVNYGYTF. The CDR3 nucleotides are TGCAGCGTTGAAGTAAACTATGGCTACACCTTC.

This clonotype was seen a few times. The rearrangement uses TRBV20-1 and TRBJ2-3, with D possibly matching TRBD2 (6 bases). The CDR3 runs 13 residues. CDR1 is DFQATT and CDR2 is SNEGSKA in the germline V gene (reference sequence). V was shortened by 2 bases and J by 6 bases, with 12 bases between the two germline ends. The CDR3 region is CSARPISGDTQYF. The CDR3 nucleotides read TGCAGTGCTAGACCCATCAGCGGGGATACGCAGTATTTT.

The V and J genes are TRBV2 and TRBJ2-3, with TRBD2 as a possible D gene (5 bases). The CDR3 consists of 15 residues. Germline CDR1 reads SNHLY; CDR2 reads FYNNEI. Trimming shortened V by 6 bases and J by 5 bases, and 18 bases separated the two germline ends. The CDR3 region is CASSLHEGLGDTQYF. The CDR3 coding sequence is TGTGCCAGCAGCCTCCACGAGGGCCTGGGAGATACGCAGTATTTT.

The V gene is TRBV20-1, the J gene TRBJ2-3; unclear D gene. V lost 6 bases to trimming and J lost 1 base, with 5 bases between them. Germline V CDR1 and CDR2: DFQATT, SNEGSKA (reference sequence). The length of the CDR3 is 11 residues. CDR3 protein: CSAPRTDTQYF. Here the CDR3 DNA reads TGCAGTGCCCCCCGCACAGATACGCAGTATTTT.

This chain connects TRBV20-1 to TRBJ2-1; D is undetermined. V shed 5 bases and J shed 7 bases, with 15 bases lying between them. Germline CDR1 and CDR2: DFQATT and SNEGSKA (reference sequence). This CDR3 spans 13 amino acids. Here the CDR3 DNA reads TGCAGTGCTTTGTCTGCCCTAGGAAATGAGCAGTTCTTC. Protein product: CSALSALGNEQFF.

The table lists this clonotype with a few counts. V gene TRBV5-1 combines with J gene TRBJ2-6; D ambiguous. Per the germline V gene, CDR1 is SGHRS and CDR2 is YFSETQ. The CDR3 contains 15 residues. The germline V and J ends were trimmed by 1 base and 0 bases, with 5 bases remaining between them. This chain's CDR3 is CASSLYASGANVLTF. The DNA of the CDR3 is TGCGCCAGCAGCTTGTACGCCTCTGGGGCCAACGTCCTGACTTTC.

This clonotype has more than one count but fewer than ten. This sequence joins TRBV11-2 and TRBJ2-3; no definite D call. Germline V gene data show CDR1 as SGHAT and CDR2 as FQNNGV. V lost 5 bases and J 4 bases, leaving 10 bases between the germline ends. There are 13 residues in the CDR3. The CDR3 spells CASSHGPADTQYF. The DNA of the CDR3 is TGTGCCAGCAGCCATGGCCCGGCAGATACGCAGTATTTT.

This clonotype was picked up a small number of times. The chain combines TRBV3-1 with TRBJ2-5; 10 bases map to TRBD1. V gave up 1 base and J gave up 4 bases; unmatched junction bases: 0. Germline CDR1 LGHDT, CDR2 YNNKEL (reference sequence). This CDR3 has 14 amino acids. The CDR3 sequence is CASSQGTGGETQYF. As DNA, the CDR3 is TGTGCCAGCAGCCAAGGGACAGGGGGAGAGACCCAGTACTTC.

This clonotype was detected many times. The gene calls are TRBV4-1 and TRBJ1-2, with unresolved D. Germline V gives CDR1 MGHRA, CDR2 YSYEKL. This CDR3 spans 16 amino acids. The V end was cut by 1 base, the J end by 8 bases, with 20 bases between. The CDR3 region has the DNA TGCGCCAGCAGCCAAGGTTCCGACGGGCCCTATCGGGGCTACACCTTC. Its translation: CASSQGSDGPYRGYTF.

This clonotype was observed a few times. The chain joins TRBV27 to TRBJ1-2; D ambiguous. The CDR3 totals 14 residues. V was pared by 3 bases and J by 4 bases, with 12 bases between. The germline CDR1 and CDR2 sequences are MNHEY and SMNVEV (reference sequence). The CDR3 region is CASSFYPRGYGYTF. CDR3 bases: TGTGCCAGCAGTTTTTACCCTCGGGGCTATGGCTACACCTTC.

This clonotype was seen ten or more times. V is TRBV14 and J is TRBJ2-1; D remains unclear. This CDR3 contains 13 residues. Trimming took 11 bases from V and 2 from J, leaving 13 bases between them. The germline CDR1 and CDR2 sequences are SGHDN and FVKESK. The CDR3 nucleotides read TGTGCCTGCCAGAAGCAGGCCTACAATGAGCAGTTCTTC. Its translation: CACQKQAYNEQFF.

This clonotype was counted only a few times. V and J are TRBV12-3 or TRBV12-4 and TRBJ1-6; D not certain. Trimming removed 5 bases from V and 2 bases from J, with 7 bases in between. The CDR3 extends over 14 amino acids. The CDR3 DNA follows: TGTGCCAGCAGTCCCGACACCTATAATTCACCCCTCCACTTT. It translates to CASSPDTYNSPLHF.

Notes on this clonotype: At one end, the junction sequence differs from germline, possibly due to a read error. V gene TRBV20-1 combines with J gene TRBJ2-3; 10 nucleotides match TRBD2. The CDR3 is 16 amino acids. Germline CDR1 is DFQATT and CDR2 is SNEGSKA (reference sequence). CDR3 nucleotides: TGCTGTGCTAGAGTTCTCCTAGCGGGAGAGCCAGATACGCAGTATTTT. Encoded protein: CCARVLLAGEPDTQYF.

Only a few counts were recorded for this clonotype. The J gene is TRBJ2-1, the V gene TRBV3-1; no reliable D call. CDR1 is LGHDT, CDR2 YNNKEL, per germline (reference sequence). Trimming cost V 3 bases and J 4 bases, with 13 bases left between them. CDR3 length equals 15 residues. The DNA for the CDR3 is TGTGCCAGCAGCCACCCTTCTCCAGGATACAATGAGCAGTTCTTC. This sequence encodes CASSHPSPGYNEQFF.

This clonotype came up many times. The CDR3 region is CASSLGGPPLPLWNEQFF. CDR3 coding DNA: TGCGCCAGCAGCCTCGGAGGGCCGCCCCTTCCTCTGTGGAATGAGCAGTTCTTC. This sequence joins TRBV4-1 and TRBJ2-1; weak D call: TRBD2 (6 bases). CDR1 and CDR2 from the germline V gene are MGHRA and YSYEKL. This CDR3 is 18 amino acids long. Trimming stripped 4 bases from V and 7 bases from J, with 26 bases between.

The chain carries TRBV7-9 and TRBJ2-1, with unresolved D. The CDR3 runs to 11 residues. Looked up from germline, CDR1 is SEHNR and CDR2 is FQNEAQ (reference sequence). Trimming stripped 3 bases from V and 9 bases from J, with 6 bases between. CDR3 in DNA: TGTGCCAGCAGCTTTATGGTTGAGCAGTTCTTC. Encoded protein: CASSFMVEQFF.

About this clonotype itself: A much larger clonotype is one base distant, so this may be a read error. The J gene is TRBJ2-1, the V gene TRBV12-3 or TRBV12-4; 8 positions match TRBD2. CDR3 size: 16 residues. V lost 3 bases, J lost 9 bases, and 13 bases stayed unmatched. The CDR3 here is CASSFLRAGVWSEQFF. The CDR3 DNA reads as TGTGCCAGCAGTTTCCTACGAGCGGGGGTCTGGAGTGAGCAGTTCTTC.

V and J are TRBV29-1 and TRBJ2-1; D gene ambiguous. Germline V gene lookup returns CDR1 SQVTM and CDR2 ANQGSEA. V was cut by 3 bases and J by 0 bases, with 15 bases left in between. The CDR3 is made up of 16 amino acids. CDR3 loop: CSVDGVRPSSYNEQFF. CDR3 sequence (DNA): TGCAGCGTTGATGGTGTCAGGCCGAGCTCCTACAATGAGCAGTTCTTC.

This clonotype was recorded a few times. The chain is built from TRBV20-1 and TRBJ2-1; D call uncertain. Germline V gene data show CDR1 as DFQATT and CDR2 as SNEGSKA (reference sequence). The V gene lost 5 bases and the J gene lost 10 bases, with 24 bases spanning the gap. This CDR3 has 15 residues. The CDR3 here is CSARRFWLTAWEQFF. CDR3 sequence (DNA): TGCAGTGCTCGTAGGTTTTGGCTAACGGCTTGGGAGCAGTTCTTC.

This clonotype was counted many times. The chain couples TRBV6-5 to TRBJ2-1; 10 bases agree with TRBD2. The CDR3 is made up of 16 amino acids. After removal of 0 bases from V and 6 bases from J, the junction contained 5 bases not matched to a gene. Germline V gene sequence: CDR1 MNHEY, CDR2 SVGAGI. CDR3 coding DNA: TGTGCCAGCAGTTACTCGATCAGCGGGGGGGCCAATGAGCAGTTCTTC. It codes for CASSYSISGGANEQFF.

This clonotype was seen at least ten times. The rearrangement links TRBV12-3 or TRBV12-4 to TRBJ2-3; D gene unclear. V dropped 7 bases and J dropped 3 bases, with 5 bases sitting between them. This CDR3 has 11 residues. The CDR3 DNA sequence: TGTGCCAGCACCAGGACAGATACGCAGTATTTT. Encoded protein: CASTRTDTQYF.

This clonotype appeared many times. V usage is TRBV5-1 and J usage is TRBJ2-1, with unresolved D. Germline loops: CDR1 SGHRS, CDR2 YFSETQ. Between the trimmed V and J ends, which lost 1 base and 7 bases, there was a span of 6 bases. The CDR3 runs 12 residues. The CDR3 here is CASSLSRNEQFF. In nucleotides, the CDR3 is TGCGCCAGCAGCTTGTCGAGGAATGAGCAGTTCTTC.

The rearrangement links TRBV28 to TRBJ2-7, with D unclear. Germline V gene lookup returns CDR1 MDHEN and CDR2 SYDVKM. The CDR3 is made up of 12 amino acids. V was clipped by 5 bases and J by 4 bases, with 9 bases between them. The CDR3 nucleotides are TGTGCCAGCAGTGTCAGCCGGTACGAGCAGTACTTC. Protein sequence: CASSVSRYEQYF.